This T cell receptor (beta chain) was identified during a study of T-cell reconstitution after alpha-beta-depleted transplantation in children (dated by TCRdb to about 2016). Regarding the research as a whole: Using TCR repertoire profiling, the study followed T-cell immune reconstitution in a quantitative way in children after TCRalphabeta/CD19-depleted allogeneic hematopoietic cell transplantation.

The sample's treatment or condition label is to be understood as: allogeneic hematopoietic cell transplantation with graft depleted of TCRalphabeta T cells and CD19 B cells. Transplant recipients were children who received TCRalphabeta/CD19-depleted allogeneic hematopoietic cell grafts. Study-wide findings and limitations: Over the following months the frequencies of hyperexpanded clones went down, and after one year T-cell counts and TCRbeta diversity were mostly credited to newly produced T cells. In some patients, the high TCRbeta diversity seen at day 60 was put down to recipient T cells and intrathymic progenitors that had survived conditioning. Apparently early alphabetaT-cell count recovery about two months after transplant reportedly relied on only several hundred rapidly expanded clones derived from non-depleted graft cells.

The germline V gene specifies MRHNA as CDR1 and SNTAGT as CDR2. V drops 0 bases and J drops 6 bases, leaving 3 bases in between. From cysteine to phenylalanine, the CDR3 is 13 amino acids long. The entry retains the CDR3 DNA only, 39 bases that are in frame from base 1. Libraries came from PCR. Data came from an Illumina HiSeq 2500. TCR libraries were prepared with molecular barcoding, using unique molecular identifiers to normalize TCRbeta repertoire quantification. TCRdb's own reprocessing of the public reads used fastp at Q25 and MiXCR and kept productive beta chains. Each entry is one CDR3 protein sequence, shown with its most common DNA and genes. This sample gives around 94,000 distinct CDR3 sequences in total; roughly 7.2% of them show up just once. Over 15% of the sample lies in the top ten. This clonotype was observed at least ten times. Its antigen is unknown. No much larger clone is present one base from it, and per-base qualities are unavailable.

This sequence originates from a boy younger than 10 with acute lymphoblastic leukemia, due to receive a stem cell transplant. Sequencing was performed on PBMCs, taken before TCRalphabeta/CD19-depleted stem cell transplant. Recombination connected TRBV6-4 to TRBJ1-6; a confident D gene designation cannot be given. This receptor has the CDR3 CASSDSSNSPLHF. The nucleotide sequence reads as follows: TGTGCCAGCAGTGACTCGAGTAATTCACCCCTCCACTTT.